This T cell receptor (beta chain) was obtained from a study of patients and donors after allogeneic stem cell transplantation. TCRdb re-derived calls from the RT-PCR reads in MiXCR, one entry per CDR3 protein. The sample has some 880,000 distinct CDR3 sequences, under 20% seen once; the top ten hold 6%. This TCR was sampled from a human donor who was either an allogeneic HSCT recipient or a stem cell or donor lymphocyte infusion donor (not recorded which). It is not recorded whose cells these are; they may come from a transplant donor. The sequencing sample was made of blood, either unsorted or a sorted T cell fraction (not recorded which).

DNA for the CDR3: TGTGCCAGCAGTTTTTCGACAATCCGCACAGATACGCAGTATTTT. This translates into CASSFSTIRTDTQYF. The chain links TRBV6-2 or TRBV6-3 to TRBJ2-3; D is uncertain. Trimming stripped 4 bases from V and 1 base from J, with 12 bases between. CDR3 length equals 15 residues. Germline V gene lookup returns CDR1 MNHEY and CDR2 SVGEGT.